This TCR beta chain was sequenced during a study of T cells in Graves' hyperthyroidism and ophthalmopathy. This clonotype came up a few times. A NOSPECS grade of at least 4, a Clinical Activity Score of at least 3 and duration under 3 months were recorded in ophthalmopathy patients. What was amplified from RNA transcripts were TCR beta CDR3 regions. When the TCR CDR3 underwent first-round RT-PCR, the HTBI primer set was used. TCRdb called the multiplex PCR reads again in MiXCR, with one record for every CDR3 protein. The profile shows around 520,000 distinct CDR3 sequences, roughly 25% of them singletons. The V segment lost 2 bases and the J segment 7 bases; nucleotides outside the gene matches: 5. The CDR3 extends over 16 amino acids. Per germline, CDR1 MNHEY and CDR2 SMNVEV (reference sequence).

This receptor was obtained from a woman aged 25-40 years with Graves' ophthalmopathy. The source material was blood. J is TRBJ2-2 and V is TRBV27, with 12 bases aligning to TRBD1. The CDR3 spells CASSLGTGGAGGELFF. The CDR3 bases are TGTGCCAGCAGTTTAGGGACAGGGGGCGCAGGCGGGGAGCTGTTTTTT.